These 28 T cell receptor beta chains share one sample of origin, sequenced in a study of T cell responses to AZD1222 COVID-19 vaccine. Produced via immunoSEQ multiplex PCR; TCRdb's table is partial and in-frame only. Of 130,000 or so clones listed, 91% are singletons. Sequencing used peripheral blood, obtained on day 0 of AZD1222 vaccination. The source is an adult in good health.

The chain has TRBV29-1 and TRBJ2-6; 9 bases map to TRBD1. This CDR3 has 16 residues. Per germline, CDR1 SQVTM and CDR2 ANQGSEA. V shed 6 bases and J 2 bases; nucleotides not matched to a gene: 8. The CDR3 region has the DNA TGCAGCGTGGGCAGACAGGGGGGAACTGGGGCCAACGTCCTGACTTTC. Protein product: CSVGRQGGTGANVLTF. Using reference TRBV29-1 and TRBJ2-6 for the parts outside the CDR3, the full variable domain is SAVISQKPSRDICQRGTSLTIQCQVDSQVTMMFWYRQQPGQSLTLIATANQGSEATYESGFVIDKFPISRPNLTFSTLTVSNMSPEDSSIYLCSVGRQGGTGANVLTFGAGSRLTVL.

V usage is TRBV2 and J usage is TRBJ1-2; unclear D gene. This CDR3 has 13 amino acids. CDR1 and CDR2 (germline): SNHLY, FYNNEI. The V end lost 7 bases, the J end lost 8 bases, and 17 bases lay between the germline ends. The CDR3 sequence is CASMSRSRGGYTF. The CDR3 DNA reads TGTGCCAGCATGTCTCGATCACGTGGGGGCTACACCTTC.

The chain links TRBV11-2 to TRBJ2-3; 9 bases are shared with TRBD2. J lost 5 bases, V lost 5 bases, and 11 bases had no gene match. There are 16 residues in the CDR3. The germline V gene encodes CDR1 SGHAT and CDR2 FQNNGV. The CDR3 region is CASSTRRGRAGDTQYF. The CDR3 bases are TGTGCCAGCAGCACCCGACGCGGGAGGGCGGGAGATACGCAGTATTTT.

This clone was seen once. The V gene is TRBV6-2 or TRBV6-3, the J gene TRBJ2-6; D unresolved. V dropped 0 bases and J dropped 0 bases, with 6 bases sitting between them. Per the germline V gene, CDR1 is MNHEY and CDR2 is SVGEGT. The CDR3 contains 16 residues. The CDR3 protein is CASSYSPLSGANVLTF. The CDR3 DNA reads TGTGCCAGCAGTTACTCCCCGCTCTCTGGGGCCAACGTCCTGACTTTC.

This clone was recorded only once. CDR3 coding DNA: TGTGCCAGCAGTGAAGCAGGGTGGGACGGCTACACCTTC. Translating it yields CASSEAGWDGYTF. The V gene is TRBV2, the J gene TRBJ1-2; possibly TRBD1 for D (5 bases). This CDR3 has 13 amino acids. Germline CDR1 reads SNHLY; CDR2 reads FYNNEI. With 0 bases removed from V and 8 bases from J, the gap between germline ends came to 10 bases.

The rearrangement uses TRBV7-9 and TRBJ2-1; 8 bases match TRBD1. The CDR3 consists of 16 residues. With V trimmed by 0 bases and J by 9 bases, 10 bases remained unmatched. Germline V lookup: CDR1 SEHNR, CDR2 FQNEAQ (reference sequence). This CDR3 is CASSLAFGQGRSEQFF. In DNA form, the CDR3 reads TGTGCCAGCAGCTTAGCGTTCGGACAGGGAAGGAGTGAGCAGTTCTTC. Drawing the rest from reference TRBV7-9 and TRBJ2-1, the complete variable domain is DTGVSQNPRHKITKRGQNVTFRCDPISEHNRLYWYRQTLGQGPEFLTYFQNEAQLEKSRLLSDRFSAERPKGSFSTLEIQRTEQGDSAMYLCASSLAFGQGRSEQFFGPGTRLTVL.

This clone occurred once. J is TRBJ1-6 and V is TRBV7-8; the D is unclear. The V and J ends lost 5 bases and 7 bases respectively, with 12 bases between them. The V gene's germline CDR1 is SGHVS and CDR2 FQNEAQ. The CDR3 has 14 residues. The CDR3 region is CASSRIDLNSPLHF. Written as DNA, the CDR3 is TGTGCCAGCAGCCGAATCGATCTGAATTCACCCCTCCACTTT.

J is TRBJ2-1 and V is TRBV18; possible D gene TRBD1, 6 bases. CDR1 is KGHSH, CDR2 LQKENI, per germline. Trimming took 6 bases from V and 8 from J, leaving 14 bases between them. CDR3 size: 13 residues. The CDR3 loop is CASSPLTGHEQFF. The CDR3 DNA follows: TGTGCCAGCTCTCCCCTCACAGGGCATGAGCAGTTCTTC.

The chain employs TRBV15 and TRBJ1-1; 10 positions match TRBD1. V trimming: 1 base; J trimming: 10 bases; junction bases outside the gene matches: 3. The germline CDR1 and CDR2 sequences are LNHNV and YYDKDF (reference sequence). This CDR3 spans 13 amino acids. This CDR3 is CATSRGGQGGAFF. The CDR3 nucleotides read TGTGCCACCAGCAGAGGCGGACAGGGGGGAGCTTTCTTT.

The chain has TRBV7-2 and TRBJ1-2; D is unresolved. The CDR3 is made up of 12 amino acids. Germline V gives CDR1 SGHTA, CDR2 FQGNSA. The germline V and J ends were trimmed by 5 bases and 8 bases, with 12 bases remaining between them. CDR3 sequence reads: CASSPRTGGYTF. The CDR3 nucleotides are TGTGCCAGCAGCCCTAGGACGGGAGGCTACACCTTC.

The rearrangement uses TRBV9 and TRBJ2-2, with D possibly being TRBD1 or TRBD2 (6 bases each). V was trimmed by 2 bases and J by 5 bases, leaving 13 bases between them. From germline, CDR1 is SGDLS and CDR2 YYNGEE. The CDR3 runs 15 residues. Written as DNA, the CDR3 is TGTGCCAGCAGCGTGGCGGGACACGAGACCGGGGAGCTGTTTTTT. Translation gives CASSVAGHETGELFF.

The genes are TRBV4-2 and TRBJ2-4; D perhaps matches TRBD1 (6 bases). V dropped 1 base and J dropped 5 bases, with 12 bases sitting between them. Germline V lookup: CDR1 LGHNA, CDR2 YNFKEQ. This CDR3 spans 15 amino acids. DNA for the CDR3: TGTGCCAGCAGCCAAGTTTTCCCAGGGGAAAACATTCAGTACTTC. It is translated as CASSQVFPGENIQYF.

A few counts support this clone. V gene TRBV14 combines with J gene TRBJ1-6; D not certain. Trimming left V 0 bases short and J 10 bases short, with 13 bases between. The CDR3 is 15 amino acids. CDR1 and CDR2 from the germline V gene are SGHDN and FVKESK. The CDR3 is CASSQDYRGNSPLHF. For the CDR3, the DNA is TGTGCCAGCAGCCAAGACTATCGGGGAAACTCACCCCTCCACTTT.

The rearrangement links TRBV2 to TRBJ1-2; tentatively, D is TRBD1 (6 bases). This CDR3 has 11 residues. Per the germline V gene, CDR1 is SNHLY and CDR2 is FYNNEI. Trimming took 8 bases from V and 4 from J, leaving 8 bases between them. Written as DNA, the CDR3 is TGTGCCAGCGGACAGCTCTATGGCTACACCTTC. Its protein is CASGQLYGYTF.

DNA of the CDR3: TGTGCCATCAGCCCGACTAGCGGGGAGGAGTACGAGCAGTACTTC. The encoded protein is CAISPTSGEEYEQYF. The chain links TRBV10-3 to TRBJ2-7; TRBD2 matches at 11 bases. The CDR3 loop spans 15 amino acids. The J segment lost 4 bases and the V segment lost 6 bases, leaving 8 bases of the junction unmatched. Germline V CDR1 and CDR2: ENHRY, SYGVKD.

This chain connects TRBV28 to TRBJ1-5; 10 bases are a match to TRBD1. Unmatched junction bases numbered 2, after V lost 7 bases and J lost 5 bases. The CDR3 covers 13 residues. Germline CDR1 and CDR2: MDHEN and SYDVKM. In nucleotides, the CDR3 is TGTGCCAGCACGGGACAGGGGTATCAGCCCCAGCATTTT. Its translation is CASTGQGYQPQHF.

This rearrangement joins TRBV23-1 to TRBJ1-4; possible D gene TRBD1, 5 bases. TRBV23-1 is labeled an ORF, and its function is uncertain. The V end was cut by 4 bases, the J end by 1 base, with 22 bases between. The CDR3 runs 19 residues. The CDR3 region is CASSRFAGPKGETNEKLFF. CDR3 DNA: TGCGCCAGCAGTCGTTTTGCAGGGCCTAAAGGGGAAACTAATGAAAAACTGTTTTTT.

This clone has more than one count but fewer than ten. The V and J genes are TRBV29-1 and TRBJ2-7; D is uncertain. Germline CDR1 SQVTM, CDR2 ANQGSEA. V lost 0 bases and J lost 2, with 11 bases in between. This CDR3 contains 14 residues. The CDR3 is CSVEEARQPYEQYF. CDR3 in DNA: TGCAGCGTTGAAGAGGCAAGGCAACCCTACGAGCAGTACTTC.

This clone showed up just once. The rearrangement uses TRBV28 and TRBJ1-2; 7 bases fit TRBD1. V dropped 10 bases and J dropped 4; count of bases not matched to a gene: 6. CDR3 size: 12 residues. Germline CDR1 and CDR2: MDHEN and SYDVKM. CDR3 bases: TGTGCCATCACAGGGGACTTCTATGGCTACACCTTC. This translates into CAITGDFYGYTF.

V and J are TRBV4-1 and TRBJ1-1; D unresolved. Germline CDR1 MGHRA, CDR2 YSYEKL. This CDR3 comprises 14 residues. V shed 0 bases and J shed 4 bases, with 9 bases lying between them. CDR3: CASSQDLGVTEAFF. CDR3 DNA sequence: TGCGCCAGCAGCCAAGATCTGGGAGTCACTGAAGCTTTCTTT.

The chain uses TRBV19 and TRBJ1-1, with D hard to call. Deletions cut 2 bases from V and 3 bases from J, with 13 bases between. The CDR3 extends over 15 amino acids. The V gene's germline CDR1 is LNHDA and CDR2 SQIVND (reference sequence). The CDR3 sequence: CASSILPLGYTEAFF. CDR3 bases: TGTGCCAGTAGTATACTTCCCCTGGGGTACACTGAAGCTTTCTTT.

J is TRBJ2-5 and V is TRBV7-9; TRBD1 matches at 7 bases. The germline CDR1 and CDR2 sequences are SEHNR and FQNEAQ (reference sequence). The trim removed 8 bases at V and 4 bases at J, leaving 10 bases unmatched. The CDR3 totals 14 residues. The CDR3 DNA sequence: TGTGCCAGCTGGCCTATAGGGGGCCTAGAGACCCAGTACTTC. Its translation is CASWPIGGLETQYF.

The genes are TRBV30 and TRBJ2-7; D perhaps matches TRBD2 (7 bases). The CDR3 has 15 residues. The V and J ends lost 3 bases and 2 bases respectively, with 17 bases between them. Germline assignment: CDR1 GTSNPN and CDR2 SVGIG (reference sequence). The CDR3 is CAWRGGALGAYEQYF. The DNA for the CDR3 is TGTGCCTGGAGAGGGGGGGCGCTGGGCGCCTACGAGCAGTACTTC.

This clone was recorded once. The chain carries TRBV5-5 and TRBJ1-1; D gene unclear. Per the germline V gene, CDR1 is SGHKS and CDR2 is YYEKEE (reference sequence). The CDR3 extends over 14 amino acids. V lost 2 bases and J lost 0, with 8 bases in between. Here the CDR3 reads CASSFSGMNTEAFF. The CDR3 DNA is TGTGCCAGCAGCTTCTCAGGAATGAACACTGAAGCTTTCTTT.

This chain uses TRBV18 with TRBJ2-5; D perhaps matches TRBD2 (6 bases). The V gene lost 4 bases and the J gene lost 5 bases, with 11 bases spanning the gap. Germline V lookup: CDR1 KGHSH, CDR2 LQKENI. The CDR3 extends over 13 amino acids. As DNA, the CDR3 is TGTGCCAGCTCACTGGGGGGAGGCGAGACCCAGTACTTC. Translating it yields CASSLGGGETQYF.

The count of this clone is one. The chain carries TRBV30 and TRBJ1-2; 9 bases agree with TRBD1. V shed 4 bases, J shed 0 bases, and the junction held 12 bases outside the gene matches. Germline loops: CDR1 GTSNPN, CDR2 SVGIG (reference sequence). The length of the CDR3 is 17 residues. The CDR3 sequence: CAWTRLPGTGTNYGYTF. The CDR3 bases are TGTGCCTGGACCCGACTGCCCGGGACAGGGACTAACTATGGCTACACCTTC.

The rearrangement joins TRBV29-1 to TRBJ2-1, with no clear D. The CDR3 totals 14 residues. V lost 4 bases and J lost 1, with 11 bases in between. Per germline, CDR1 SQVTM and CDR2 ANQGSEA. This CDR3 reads CSVVILRSYNEQFF. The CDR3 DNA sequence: TGCAGCGTTGTTATCTTACGGTCCTACAATGAGCAGTTCTTC.

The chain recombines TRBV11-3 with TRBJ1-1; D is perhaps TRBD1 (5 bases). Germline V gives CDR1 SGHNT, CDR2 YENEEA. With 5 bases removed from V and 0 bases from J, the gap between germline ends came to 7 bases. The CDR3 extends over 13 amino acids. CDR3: CASSQGMNTEAFF. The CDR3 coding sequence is TGTGCCAGCAGCCAGGGAATGAACACTGAAGCTTTCTTT.